This T cell receptor (beta chain) was identified in a study of T cell repertoires in cytomegalovirus infection. The wider study: Peptides in the study included HLA-C-restricted and HLA-B-restricted CMV epitopes. From public TCR beta signatures came an indication of both CMV infection and matching HLA type.

As to this clonotype: Its specificity is not known.

TCRdb reprocessed the reads with MiXCR, giving one entry per CDR3 protein. The data hold roughly 45,000 distinct CDR3 sequences, with 21% observed a single time. CDR1 and CDR2 from the germline V gene are SEHNR and FQNEAQ (reference sequence). V lost 1 base to trimming and J lost 8 bases; unmatched junction nucleotides: 14. This CDR3 contains 17 residues. The study, taken as a whole, reports: Carriers of CMV plus the relevant HLA were identified by cumulative public TCR beta family frequency. There were HLA-C-restricted CMV-specific TCR beta clonotypes dominating the ex vivo response.

The specimen comprised CD8+ T cells from cultured PBMCs, sampled from culture after CMV antigen stimulation. The V call is TRBV7-9, the J call TRBJ2-1; 7 bases fit TRBD2. This TCR derives from a human donor in good health (CMV status not recorded). Some clones in this sample may be carry-over from other donors' samples. The CDR3 DNA sequence: TGTGCCAGCAGCTTAGTTAGCGGGCTTATTTTCTATGATGAGCAGTTCTTC. It codes for CASSLVSGLIFYDEQFF. Based on the CDR3 plus reference TRBV7-9 and TRBJ2-1, the full variable domain is DTGVSQNPRHKITKRGQNVTFRCDPISEHNRLYWYRQTLGQGPEFLTYFQNEAQLEKSRLLSDRFSAERPKGSFSTLEIQRTEQGDSAMYLCASSLVSGLIFYDEQFFGPGTRLTVL.